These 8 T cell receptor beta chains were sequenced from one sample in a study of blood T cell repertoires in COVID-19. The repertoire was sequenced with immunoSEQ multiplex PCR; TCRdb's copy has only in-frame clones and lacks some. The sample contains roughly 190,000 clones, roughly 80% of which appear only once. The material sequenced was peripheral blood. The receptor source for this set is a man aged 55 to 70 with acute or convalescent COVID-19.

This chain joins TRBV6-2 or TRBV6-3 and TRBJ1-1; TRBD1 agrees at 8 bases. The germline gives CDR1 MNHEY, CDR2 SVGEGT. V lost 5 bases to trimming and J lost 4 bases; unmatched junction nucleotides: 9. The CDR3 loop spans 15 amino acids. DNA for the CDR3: TGTGCCAGCAGTGAGGACAGGGCACTTGGCACTGAAGCTTTCTTT. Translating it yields CASSEDRALGTEAFF.

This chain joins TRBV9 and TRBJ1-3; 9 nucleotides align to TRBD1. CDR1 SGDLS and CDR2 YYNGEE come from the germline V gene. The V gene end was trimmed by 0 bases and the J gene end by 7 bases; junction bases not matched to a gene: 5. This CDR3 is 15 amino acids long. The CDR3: CASSVEGTGRNTIYF. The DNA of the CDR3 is TGTGCCAGCAGCGTAGAGGGGACAGGGAGGAACACCATATATTTT.

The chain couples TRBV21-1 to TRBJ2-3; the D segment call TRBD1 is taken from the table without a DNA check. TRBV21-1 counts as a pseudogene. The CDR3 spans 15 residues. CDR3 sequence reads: CASSKARRSTDTQYF. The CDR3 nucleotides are TGTGCCAGCAGCAAAGCGCGCAGGAGCACAGATACGCAGTATTTT.

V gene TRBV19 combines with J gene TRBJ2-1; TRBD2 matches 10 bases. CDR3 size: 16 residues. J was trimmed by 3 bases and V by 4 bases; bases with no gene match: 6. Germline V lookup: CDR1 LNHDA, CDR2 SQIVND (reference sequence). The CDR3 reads CASSRSGRALYNEQFF. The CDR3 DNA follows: TGTGCCAGTAGTAGAAGCGGGAGGGCCCTCTACAATGAGCAGTTCTTC.

Written as DNA, the CDR3 is TGTGCCAGCAGCGCCCGGACAGGGGCTTACAATGAGCAGTTCTTC. Amino acids: CASSARTGAYNEQFF. The gene calls are TRBV13 and TRBJ2-1; 9 bases fit TRBD1. This CDR3 is 15 amino acids long. Germline loops: CDR1 PRHDT, CDR2 FYEKMQ (reference sequence). Trimming cost V 5 bases and J 4 bases; bases outside gene matches: 6.

For the CDR3, the DNA is TGCAGCGTAACCCGGGGACAGGGTGCGTACGAGCAGTACTTC. As protein: CSVTRGQGAYEQYF. The chain has TRBV29-1 and TRBJ2-7, with TRBD1 identical over 9 bases. Trimming at V came to 6 bases and at J to 4 bases, leaving 10 bases not matched to a gene. The germline gives CDR1 SQVTM, CDR2 ANQGSEA. The CDR3 has 14 amino acids.

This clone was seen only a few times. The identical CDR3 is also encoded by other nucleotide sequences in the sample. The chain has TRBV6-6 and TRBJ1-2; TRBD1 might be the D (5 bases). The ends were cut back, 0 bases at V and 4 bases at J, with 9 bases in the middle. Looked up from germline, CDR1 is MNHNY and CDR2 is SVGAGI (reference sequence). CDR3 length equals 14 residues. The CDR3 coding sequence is TGTGCCAGCAGTTACTCGGGGGGAGTCTATGGCTACACCTTC. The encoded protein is CASSYSGGVYGYTF.

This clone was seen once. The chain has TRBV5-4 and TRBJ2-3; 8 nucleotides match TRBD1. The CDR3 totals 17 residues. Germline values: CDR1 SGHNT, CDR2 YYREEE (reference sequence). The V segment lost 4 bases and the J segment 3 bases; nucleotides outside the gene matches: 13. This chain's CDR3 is CASSPGRTGRGTDTQYF. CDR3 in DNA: TGTGCCAGCAGCCCGGGAAGGACAGGGCGGGGAACAGATACGCAGTATTTT.